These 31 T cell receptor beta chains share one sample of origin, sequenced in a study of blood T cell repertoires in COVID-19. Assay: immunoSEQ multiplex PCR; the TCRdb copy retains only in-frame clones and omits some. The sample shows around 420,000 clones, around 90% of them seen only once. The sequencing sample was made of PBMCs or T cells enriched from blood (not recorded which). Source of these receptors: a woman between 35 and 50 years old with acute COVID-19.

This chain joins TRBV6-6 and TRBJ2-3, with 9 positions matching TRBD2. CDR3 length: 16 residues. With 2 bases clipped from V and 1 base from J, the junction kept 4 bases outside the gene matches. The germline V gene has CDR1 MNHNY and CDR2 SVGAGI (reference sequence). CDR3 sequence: CASSYGSGGRTDTQYF. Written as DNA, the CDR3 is TGTGCCAGCAGTTACGGAAGCGGGGGGCGCACAGATACGCAGTATTTT.

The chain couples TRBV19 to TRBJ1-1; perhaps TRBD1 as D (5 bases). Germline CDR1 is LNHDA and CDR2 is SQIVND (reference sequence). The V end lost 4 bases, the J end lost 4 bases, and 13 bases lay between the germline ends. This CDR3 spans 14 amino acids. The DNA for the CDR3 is TGTGCCAGTAGTAAGTTGGGGCCCGGCACTGAAGCTTTCTTT. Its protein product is CASSKLGPGTEAFF.

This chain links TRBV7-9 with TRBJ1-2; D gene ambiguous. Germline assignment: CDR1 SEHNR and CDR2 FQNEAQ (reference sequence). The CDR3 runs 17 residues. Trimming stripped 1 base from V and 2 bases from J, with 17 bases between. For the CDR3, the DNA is TGTGCCAGCAGCTTAGGTCGCGAGATCGGAGGAAACTATGGCTACACCTTC. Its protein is CASSLGREIGGNYGYTF.

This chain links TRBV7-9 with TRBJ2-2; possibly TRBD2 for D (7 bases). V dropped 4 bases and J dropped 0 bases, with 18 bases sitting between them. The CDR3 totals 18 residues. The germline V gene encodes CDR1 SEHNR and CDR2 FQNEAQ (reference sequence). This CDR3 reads CASSSTGGGGTNTGELFF. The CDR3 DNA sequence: TGTGCCAGCAGCTCCACGGGGGGCGGGGGCACGAACACCGGGGAGCTGTTTTTT.

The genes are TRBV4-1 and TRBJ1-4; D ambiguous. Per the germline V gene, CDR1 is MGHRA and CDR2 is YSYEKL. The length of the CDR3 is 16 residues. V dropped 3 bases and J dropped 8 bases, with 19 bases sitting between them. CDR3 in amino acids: CASSHSAPGVREKLFF. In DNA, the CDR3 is TGCGCCAGCAGCCATAGCGCCCCTGGGGTAAGGGAAAAACTGTTTTTT.

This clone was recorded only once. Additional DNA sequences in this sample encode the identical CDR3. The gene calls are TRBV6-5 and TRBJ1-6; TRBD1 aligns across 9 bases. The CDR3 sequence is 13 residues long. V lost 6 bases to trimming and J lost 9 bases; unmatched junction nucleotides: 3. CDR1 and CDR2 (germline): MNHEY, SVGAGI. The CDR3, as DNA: TGTGCCAGCAGGGGACAGGGTCTTTCACCCCTCCACTTT. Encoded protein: CASRGQGLSPLHF.

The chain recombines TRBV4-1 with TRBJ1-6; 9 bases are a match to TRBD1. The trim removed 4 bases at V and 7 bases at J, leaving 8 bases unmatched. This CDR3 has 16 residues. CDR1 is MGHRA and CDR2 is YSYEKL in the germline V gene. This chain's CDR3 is CASSRAGTGRNSPLHF. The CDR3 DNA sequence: TGCGCCAGCAGCCGGGCCGGGACAGGGAGAAATTCACCCCTCCACTTT.

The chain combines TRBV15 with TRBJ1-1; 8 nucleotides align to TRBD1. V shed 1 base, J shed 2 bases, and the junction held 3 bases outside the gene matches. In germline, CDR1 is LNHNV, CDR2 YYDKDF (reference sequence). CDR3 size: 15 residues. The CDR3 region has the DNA TGTGCCACCAGCAGAGCAGGGGGCTCCAACACTGAAGCTTTCTTT. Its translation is CATSRAGGSNTEAFF. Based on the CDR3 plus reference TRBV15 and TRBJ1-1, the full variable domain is DAMVIQNPRYQVTQFGKPVTLSCSQTLNHNVMYWYQQKSSQAPKLLFHYYDKDFNNEADTPDNFQSRRPNTSFCFLDIRSPGLGDTAMYLCATSRAGGSNTEAFFGQGTRLTVV.

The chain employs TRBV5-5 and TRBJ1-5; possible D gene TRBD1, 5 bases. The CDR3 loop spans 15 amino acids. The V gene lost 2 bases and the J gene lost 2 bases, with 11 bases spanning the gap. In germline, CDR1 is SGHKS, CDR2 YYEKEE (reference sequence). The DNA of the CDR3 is TGTGCCAGCAGCTTTCAGGGTGCGGGCAATCAGCCCCAGCATTTT. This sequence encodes CASSFQGAGNQPQHF.

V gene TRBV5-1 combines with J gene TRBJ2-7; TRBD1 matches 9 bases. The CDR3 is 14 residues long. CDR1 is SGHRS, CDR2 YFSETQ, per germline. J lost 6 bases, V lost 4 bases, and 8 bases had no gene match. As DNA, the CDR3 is TGCGCCAGCAGCGGGGCGGGACAGGGCTCCGAGCAGTACTTC. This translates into CASSGAGQGSEQYF.

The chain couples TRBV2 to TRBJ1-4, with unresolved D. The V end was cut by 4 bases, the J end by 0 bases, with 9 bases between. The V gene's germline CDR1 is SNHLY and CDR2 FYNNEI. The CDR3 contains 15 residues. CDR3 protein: CASSVAATTNEKLFF. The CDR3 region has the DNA TGTGCCAGCAGTGTGGCGGCAACAACTAATGAAAAACTGTTTTTT. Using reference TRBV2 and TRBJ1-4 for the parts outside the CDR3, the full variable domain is EPEVTQTPSHQVTQMGQEVILRCVPISNHLYFYWYRQILGQKVEFLVSFYNNEISEKSEIFDDQFSVERPDGSNFTLKIRSTKLEDSAMYFCASSVAATTNEKLFFGSGTQLSVL.

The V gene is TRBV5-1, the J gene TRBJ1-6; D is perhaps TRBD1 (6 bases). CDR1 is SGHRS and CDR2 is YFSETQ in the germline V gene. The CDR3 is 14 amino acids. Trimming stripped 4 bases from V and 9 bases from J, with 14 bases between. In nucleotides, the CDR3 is TGCGCCAGCAGCGCGACAGGTACGGGTTCACCCCTCCACTTT. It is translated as CASSATGTGSPLHF.

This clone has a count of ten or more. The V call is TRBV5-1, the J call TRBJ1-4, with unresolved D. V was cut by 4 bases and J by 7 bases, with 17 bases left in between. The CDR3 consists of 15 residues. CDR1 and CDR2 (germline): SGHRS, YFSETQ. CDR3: CASSPGRGLSEKLFF. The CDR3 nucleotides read TGCGCCAGCAGCCCTGGACGGGGTCTTAGTGAAAAACTGTTTTTT.

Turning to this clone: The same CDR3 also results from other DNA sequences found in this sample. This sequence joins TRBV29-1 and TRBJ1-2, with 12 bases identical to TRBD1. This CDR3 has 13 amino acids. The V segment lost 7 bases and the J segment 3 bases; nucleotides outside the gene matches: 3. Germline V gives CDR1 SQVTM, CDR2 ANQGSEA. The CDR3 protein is CSAGQGADYGYTF. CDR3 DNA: TGCAGCGCGGGACAGGGGGCCGACTATGGCTACACCTTC.

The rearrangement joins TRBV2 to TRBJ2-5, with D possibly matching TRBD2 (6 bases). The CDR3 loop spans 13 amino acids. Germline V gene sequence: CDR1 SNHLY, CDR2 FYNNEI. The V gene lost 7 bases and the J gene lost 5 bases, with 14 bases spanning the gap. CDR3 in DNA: TGTGCCAGCATTCGGGACTTGTGGGAGACCCAGTACTTC. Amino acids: CASIRDLWETQYF.

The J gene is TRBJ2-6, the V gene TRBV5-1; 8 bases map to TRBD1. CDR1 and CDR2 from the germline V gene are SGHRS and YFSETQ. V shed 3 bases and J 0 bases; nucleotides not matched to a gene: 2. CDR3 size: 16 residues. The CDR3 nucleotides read TGCGCCAGCAGCTCAGGGACAGGCTCTGGGGCCAACGTCCTGACTTTC. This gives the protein CASSSGTGSGANVLTF. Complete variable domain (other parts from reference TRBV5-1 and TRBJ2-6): KAGVTQTPRYLIKTRGQQVTLSCSPISGHRSVSWYQQTPGQGLQFLFEYFSETQRNKGNFPGRFSGRQFSNSRSEMNVSTLELGDSALYLCASSSGTGSGANVLTFGAGSRLTVL.

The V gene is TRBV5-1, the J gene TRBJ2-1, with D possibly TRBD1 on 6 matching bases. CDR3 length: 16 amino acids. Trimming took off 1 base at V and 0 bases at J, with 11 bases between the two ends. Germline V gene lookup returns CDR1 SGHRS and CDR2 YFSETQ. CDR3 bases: TGCGCCAGCAGCTTGCGGGCAGGGGCCTCCTACAATGAGCAGTTCTTC. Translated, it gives CASSLRAGASYNEQFF. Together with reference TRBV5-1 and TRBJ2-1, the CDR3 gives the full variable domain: KAGVTQTPRYLIKTRGQQVTLSCSPISGHRSVSWYQQTPGQGLQFLFEYFSETQRNKGNFPGRFSGRQFSNSRSEMNVSTLELGDSALYLCASSLRAGASYNEQFFGPGTRLTVL.

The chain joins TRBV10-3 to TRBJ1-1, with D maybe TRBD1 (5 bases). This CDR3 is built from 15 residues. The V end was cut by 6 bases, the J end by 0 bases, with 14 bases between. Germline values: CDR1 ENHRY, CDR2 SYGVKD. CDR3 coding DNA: TGTGCCATCAGCGGCCAACGGGGGGTGAACACTGAAGCTTTCTTT. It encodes CAISGQRGVNTEAFF.

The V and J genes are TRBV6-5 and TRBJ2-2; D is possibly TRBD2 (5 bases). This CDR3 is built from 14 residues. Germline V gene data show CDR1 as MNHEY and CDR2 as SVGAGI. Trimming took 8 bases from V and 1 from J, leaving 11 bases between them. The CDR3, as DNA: TGTGCCAGCTGGAGGTCCCTGAACACCGGGGAGCTGTTTTTT. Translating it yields CASWRSLNTGELFF.

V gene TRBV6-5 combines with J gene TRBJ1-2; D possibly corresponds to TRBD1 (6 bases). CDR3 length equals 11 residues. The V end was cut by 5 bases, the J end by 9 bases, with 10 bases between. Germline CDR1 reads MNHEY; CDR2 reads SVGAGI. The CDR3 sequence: CASSRGFRYTF. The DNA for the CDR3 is TGTGCCAGCAGTAGGGGGTTTCGCTACACCTTC.

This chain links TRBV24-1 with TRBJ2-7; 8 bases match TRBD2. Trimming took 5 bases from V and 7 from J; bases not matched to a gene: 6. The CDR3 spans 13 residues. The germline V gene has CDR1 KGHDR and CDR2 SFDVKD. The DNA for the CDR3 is TGTGCCACCAGTGCCGGCGGGGGGAGGGAGCAGTACTTC. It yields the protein CATSAGGGREQYF.

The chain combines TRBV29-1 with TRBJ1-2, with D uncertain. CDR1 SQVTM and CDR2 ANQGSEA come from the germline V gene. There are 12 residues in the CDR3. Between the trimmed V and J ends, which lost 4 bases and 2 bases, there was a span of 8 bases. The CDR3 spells CSVVRVNYGYTF. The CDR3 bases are TGCAGCGTTGTGAGGGTCAACTATGGCTACACCTTC.

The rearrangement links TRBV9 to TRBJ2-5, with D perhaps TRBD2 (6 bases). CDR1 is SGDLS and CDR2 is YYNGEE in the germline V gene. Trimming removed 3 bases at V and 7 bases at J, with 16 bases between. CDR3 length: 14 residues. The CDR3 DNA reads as TGTGCCAGCAGCGACAACGGGGGTACAGGGACCCAGTACTTC. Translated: CASSDNGGTGTQYF.

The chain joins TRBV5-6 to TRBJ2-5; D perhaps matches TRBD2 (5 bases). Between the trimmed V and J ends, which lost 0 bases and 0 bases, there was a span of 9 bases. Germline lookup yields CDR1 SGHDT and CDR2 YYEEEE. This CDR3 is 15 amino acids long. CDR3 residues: CASSLGGQYQETQYF. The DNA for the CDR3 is TGTGCCAGCAGCTTGGGAGGGCAGTACCAAGAGACCCAGTACTTC.

The chain's CDR3 is CASSYSPSLALDQQYF. CDR3 nucleotides: TGTGCCAGCAGTTACTCTCCTTCGTTGGCCCTTGATCAGCAGTACTTC. The chain is built from TRBV6-5 and TRBJ2-7; no definite D call. V was pared by 0 bases and J by 8 bases, with 20 bases between. Looked up from germline, CDR1 is MNHEY and CDR2 is SVGAGI. This CDR3 comprises 16 residues.

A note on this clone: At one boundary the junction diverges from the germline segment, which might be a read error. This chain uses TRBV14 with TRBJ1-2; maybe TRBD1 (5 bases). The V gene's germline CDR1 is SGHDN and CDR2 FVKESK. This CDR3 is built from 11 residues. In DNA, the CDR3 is TGTGCCAGCAGCCAAGGGCGGGGACTGGACTTC. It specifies CASSQGRGLDF.

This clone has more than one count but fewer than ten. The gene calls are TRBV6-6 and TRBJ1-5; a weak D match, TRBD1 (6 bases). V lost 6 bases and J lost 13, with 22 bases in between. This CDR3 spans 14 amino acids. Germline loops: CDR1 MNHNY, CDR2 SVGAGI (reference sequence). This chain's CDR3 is CASRHKMTGALQHF. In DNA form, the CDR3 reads TGTGCCAGCAGGCACAAAATGACAGGAGCGTTGCAGCATTTT.

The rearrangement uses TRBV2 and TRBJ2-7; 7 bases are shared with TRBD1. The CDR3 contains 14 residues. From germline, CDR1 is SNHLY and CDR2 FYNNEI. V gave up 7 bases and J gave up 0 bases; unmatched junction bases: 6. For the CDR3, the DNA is TGTGCCAGCACTCAGACAGGGAACTCCTACGAGCAGTACTTC. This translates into CASTQTGNSYEQYF.

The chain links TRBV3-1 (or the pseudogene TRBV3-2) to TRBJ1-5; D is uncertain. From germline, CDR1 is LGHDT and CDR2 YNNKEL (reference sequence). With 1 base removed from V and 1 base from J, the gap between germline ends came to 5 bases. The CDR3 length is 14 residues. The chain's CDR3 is CASSQVGSNQPQHF. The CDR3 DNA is TGTGCCAGCAGCCAAGTGGGCAGCAATCAGCCCCAGCATTTT.

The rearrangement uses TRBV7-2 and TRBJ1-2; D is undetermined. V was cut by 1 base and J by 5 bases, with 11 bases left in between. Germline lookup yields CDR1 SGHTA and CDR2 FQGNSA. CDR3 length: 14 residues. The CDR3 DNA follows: TGTGCCAGCAGCTTAGGCGGCCGAGTATATGGCTACACCTTC. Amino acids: CASSLGGRVYGYTF.

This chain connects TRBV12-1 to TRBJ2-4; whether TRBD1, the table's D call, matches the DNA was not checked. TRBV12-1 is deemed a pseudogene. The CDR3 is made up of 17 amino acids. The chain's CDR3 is CASTAHLGGGTKNIQYF. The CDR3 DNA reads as TGTGCCAGCACCGCTCATCTTGGGGGCGGTACCAAAAACATTCAGTACTTC.